This T cell receptor (beta chain) is drawn from a study of cytomegalovirus exposure and HLA in healthy donors. The germline CDR1 and CDR2 sequences are GTSNPN and SVGIG (reference sequence). CDR3 length: 14 amino acids. Trimming at V came to 3 bases and at J to 3 bases, leaving 6 bases not matched to a gene. Study-wide points: Based on reports, TCR beta sequences accurately predicted HLA-A and HLA-B alleles for most subjects. A later examination showed that TCR association rates differed by HLA locus, with DRB1 most and HLA-C fewest. In a later analysis, V- and J-gene trimming of beta chains associated with a DCLRE1C missense variant, replicated independently.

As regards this clone: Its antigen is not identified.

Primers included in the PCR were 60 Vbeta and 13 Jbeta primers. Produced via immunoSEQ multiplex PCR; TCRdb's table is partial and in-frame only. The sample includes around 140,000 clones. The specimen was PBMCs. The sequence was obtained from a male donor in good health and CMV-seronegative. The J gene is TRBJ2-7, the V gene TRBV30; 9 nucleotides line up with TRBD1. The CDR3 DNA sequence: TGTGCCTGGAGACACACAGGGGGCCTCTACGAGCAGTACTTC. It yields the protein CAWRHTGGLYEQYF. The full variable domain, with the rest looked up from reference TRBV30 and TRBJ2-7, is SQTIHQWPATLVQPVGSPLSLECTVEGTSNPNLYWYRQAAGRGLQLLFYSVGIGQISSEVPQNLSASRPQDRQFILSSKKLLLSDSGFYLCAWRHTGGLYEQYFGPGTRLTVT.